The next 7 T cell receptor beta chains were all read from a single sample in a study of T cell changes during pregnancy in multiple sclerosis. Sequencing used immunoSEQ multiplex PCR; TCRdb keeps in-frame clones, though not all of them. The sample lists around 68,000 clones; about nine tenths were seen once. The specimen comprised peripheral blood, sampled after pregnancy. The receptors stem from a female donor in good health, enrolled as a control in a pregnancy study.

V usage is TRBV2 and J usage is TRBJ2-5; TRBD2 aligns across 8 bases. This CDR3 comprises 15 residues. Germline loops: CDR1 SNHLY, CDR2 FYNNEI. Trimming took 3 bases from V and 5 from J; bases not matched to a gene: 8. The DNA of the CDR3 is TGTGCCAGCAGTGAGTTGTTAGCGGGGCCGGAGACCCAGTACTTC. Protein sequence: CASSELLAGPETQYF.

The V call is TRBV6-5, the J call TRBJ2-7; 8 bases line up with TRBD1. V was clipped by 3 bases and J by 3 bases; unmatched bases: 4. Germline CDR1 reads MNHEY; CDR2 reads SVGAGI. The CDR3 loop spans 14 amino acids. The chain's CDR3 is CASSYGGQVYEQYF. CDR3 DNA sequence: TGTGCCAGCAGTTATGGGGGACAGGTCTACGAGCAGTACTTC.

The gene calls are TRBV5-6 and TRBJ2-5, with TRBD2 as a possible D gene (5 bases). With 2 bases removed from V and 6 bases from J, the gap between germline ends came to 20 bases. CDR3 length: 16 amino acids. Germline V gene lookup returns CDR1 SGHDT and CDR2 YYEEEE. Here the CDR3 reads CASSFGGQPLAQTQYF. Written as DNA, the CDR3 is TGTGCCAGCAGCTTTGGTGGCCAGCCTTTAGCGCAGACCCAGTACTTC.

The gene calls are TRBV19 and TRBJ1-5, with D maybe TRBD1 (6 bases). Germline CDR1 LNHDA, CDR2 SQIVND (reference sequence). The V end lost 3 bases, the J end lost 0 bases, and 12 bases lay between the germline ends. This CDR3 contains 16 residues. The CDR3 DNA sequence: TGTGCCAGTAGTATCAGGGAGGGGGGTAGCAATCAGCCCCAGCATTTT. Encoded protein: CASSIREGGSNQPQHF.

The CDR3 sequence is CAWARGGQLVTEAFF. As DNA, the CDR3 is TGTGCCTGGGCCAGAGGGGGCCAGCTAGTGACTGAAGCTTTCTTT. The genes are TRBV30 and TRBJ1-1; 7 nucleotides align to TRBD1. Germline trimming cut 5 bases from V and 5 bases from J; bases unmatched to any gene: 14. Germline V gives CDR1 GTSNPN, CDR2 SVGIG (reference sequence). CDR3 length: 15 residues.

The chain joins TRBV9 to TRBJ2-3; 7 bases are a match to TRBD2. The CDR3 runs 16 residues. Looked up from germline, CDR1 is SGDLS and CDR2 is YYNGEE. V was clipped by 0 bases and J by 2 bases; unmatched bases: 6. CDR3 protein: CASSVGGGRTTDTQYF. CDR3 in DNA: TGTGCCAGCAGCGTAGGGGGGGGGAGGACCACAGATACGCAGTATTTT.

The CDR3 region has the DNA TGTGCCAGCAGCGGCGGACTGACTGTCTACGAGCAGTACTTC. This translates into CASSGGLTVYEQYF. This chain uses TRBV14 with TRBJ2-7; TRBD2 might be the D (5 bases). Germline V gene lookup returns CDR1 SGHDN and CDR2 FVKESK. Trimming cost V 5 bases and J 3 bases, with 14 bases left between them. This CDR3 has 14 residues.